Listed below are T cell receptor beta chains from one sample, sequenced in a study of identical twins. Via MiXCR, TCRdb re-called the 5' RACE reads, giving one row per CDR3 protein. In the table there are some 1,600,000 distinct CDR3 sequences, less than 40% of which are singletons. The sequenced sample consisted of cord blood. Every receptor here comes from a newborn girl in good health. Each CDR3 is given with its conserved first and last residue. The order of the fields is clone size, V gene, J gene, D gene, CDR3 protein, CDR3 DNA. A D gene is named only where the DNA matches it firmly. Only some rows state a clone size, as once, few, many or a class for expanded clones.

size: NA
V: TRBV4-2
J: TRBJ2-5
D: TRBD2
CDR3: CASSTRTSGYYNEQYF
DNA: TGTGCCAGCAGCACCAGGACTAGCGGATATTACAATGAGCAGTACTTC

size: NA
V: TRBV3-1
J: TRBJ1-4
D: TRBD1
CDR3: CASSHGTAQLKLFF
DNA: TGTGCCAGCAGCCATGGGACAGCGCAGTTAAAACTGTTTTTT

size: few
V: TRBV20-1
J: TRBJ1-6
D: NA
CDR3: CSARDPGPFNSPLHF
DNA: TGCAGTGCTAGAGACCCGGGCCCATTTAATTCACCCCTCCACTTT

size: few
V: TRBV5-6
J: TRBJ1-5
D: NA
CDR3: CASSFNGAWSNQPQHF
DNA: TGTGCCAGCAGCTTTAACGGGGCCTGGAGCAATCAGCCCCAGCATTTT

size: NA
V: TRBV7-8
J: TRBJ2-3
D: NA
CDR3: CASSFSGPPGDTQYF
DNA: TGTGCCAGCAGTTTTAGCGGCCCCCCGGGGGATACGCAGTATTTT

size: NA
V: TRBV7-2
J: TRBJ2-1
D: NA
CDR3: CASSPGLFAAQFF
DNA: TGTGCCAGCAGCCCAGGACTGTTCGCGGCACAGTTCTTC

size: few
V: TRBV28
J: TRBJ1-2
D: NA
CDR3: CASIIGGSLNYGYTF
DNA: TGTGCCAGCATCATAGGGGGTTCCCTTAACTATGGCTACACCTTC

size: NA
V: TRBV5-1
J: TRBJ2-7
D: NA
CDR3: CASSLPGFNSYEQYF
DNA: TGCGCCAGCAGCCTGCCGGGTTTCAATTCCTACGAGCAGTACTTC

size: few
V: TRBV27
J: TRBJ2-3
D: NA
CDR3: CASSFGGYTITDTQYF
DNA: TGTGCCAGCAGTTTCGGGGGCTATACCATCACAGATACGCAGTATTTT

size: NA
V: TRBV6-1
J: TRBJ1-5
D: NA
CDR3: CAAGVRPIANQPQHF
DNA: TGCGCCGCAGGGGTCAGACCGATAGCAAATCAGCCCCAGCATTTT

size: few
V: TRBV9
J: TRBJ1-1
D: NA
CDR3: CASSPRWDTEAFF
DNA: TGTGCCAGCAGCCCGAGATGGGACACTGAAGCTTTCTTT

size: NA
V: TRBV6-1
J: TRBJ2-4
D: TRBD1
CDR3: CASSEGDRLNLAKNIQYF
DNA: TGTGCCAGCAGTGAAGGGGACAGGCTGAACCTAGCCAAAAACATTCAGTACTTC

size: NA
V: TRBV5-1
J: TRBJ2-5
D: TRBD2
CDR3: CASSAGGPTDEQYF
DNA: TGCGCCAGCTCAGCGGGGGGGCCAACGGATGAGCAGTACTTC

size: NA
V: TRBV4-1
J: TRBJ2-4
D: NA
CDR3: CASSKKGGGWGKNIQYF
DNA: TGCGCCAGCAGCAAGAAGGGGGGAGGCTGGGGCAAAAACATTCAGTACTTC

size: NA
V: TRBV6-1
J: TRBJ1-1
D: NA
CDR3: CASTLTRDGTEAFF
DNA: TGTGCCAGCACCTTAACCCGGGACGGCACTGAAGCTTTCTTT

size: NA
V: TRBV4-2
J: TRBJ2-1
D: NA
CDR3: CASSQDPPGLLGDEQFF
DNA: TGTGCCAGCAGCCAAGATCCGCCGGGACTCCTCGGGGATGAGCAGTTCTTC

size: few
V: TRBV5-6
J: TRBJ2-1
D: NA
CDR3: CASSPPFFTGAFYNEQFF
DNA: TGTGCCAGCAGCCCCCCATTCTTTACAGGAGCTTTCTACAATGAGCAGTTCTTC

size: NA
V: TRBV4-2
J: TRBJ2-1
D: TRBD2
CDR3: CASSQGLAGQETQFF
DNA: TGTGCCAGCAGCCAGGGACTAGCGGGGCAAGAGACCCAGTTCTTC

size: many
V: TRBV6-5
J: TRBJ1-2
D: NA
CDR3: CASSSDKKYGYTF
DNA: TGTGCCAGCAGTTCCGACAAAAAATATGGCTACACCTTC

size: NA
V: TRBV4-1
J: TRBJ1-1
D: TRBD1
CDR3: CASSAQGEGSEAFF
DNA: TGCGCCAGCAGCGCTCAGGGGGAAGGGTCTGAAGCTTTCTTT

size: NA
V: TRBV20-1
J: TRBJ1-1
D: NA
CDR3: CSATNMRNTEAFF
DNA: TGCAGTGCTACCAATATGAGAAACACTGAAGCTTTCTTT

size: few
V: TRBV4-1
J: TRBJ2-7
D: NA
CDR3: CASSQPAGQGYEQYF
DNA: TGCGCCAGCAGCCAACCCGCGGGTCAGGGCTACGAGCAGTACTTC

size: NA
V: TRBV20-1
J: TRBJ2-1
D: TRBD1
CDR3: CSARDYADRVRYNEQFF
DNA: TGCAGTGCTAGAGATTACGCCGACAGGGTGCGGTACAATGAGCAGTTCTTC

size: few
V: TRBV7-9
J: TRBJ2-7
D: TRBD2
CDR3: CASSLELREDLGEQYF
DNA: TGTGCCAGCAGCTTAGAGTTGCGGGAGGACCTGGGAGAGCAGTACTTC

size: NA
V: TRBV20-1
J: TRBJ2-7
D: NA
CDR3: CSASGGIQRNEQYF
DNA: TGCAGTGCTAGTGGCGGGATCCAACGGAACGAGCAGTACTTC

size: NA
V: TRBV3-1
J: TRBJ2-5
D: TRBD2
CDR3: CASRPGTSGGQLQYF
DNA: TGTGCCAGCAGGCCCGGGACTAGCGGGGGGCAGCTGCAGTACTTC

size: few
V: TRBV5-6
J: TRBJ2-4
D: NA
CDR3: CASSSTRWRNIQYF
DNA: TGTGCCAGCAGCTCCACACGGTGGAGAAACATTCAGTACTTC

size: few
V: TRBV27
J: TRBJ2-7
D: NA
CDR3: CAATGVASIYEQYF
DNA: TGTGCCGCCACAGGAGTGGCCAGCATCTACGAGCAGTACTTC

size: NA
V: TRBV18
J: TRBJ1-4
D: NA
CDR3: CASSSLREDNEKLFF
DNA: TGTGCCAGCTCATCGCTCAGGGAGGACAATGAAAAACTGTTTTTT

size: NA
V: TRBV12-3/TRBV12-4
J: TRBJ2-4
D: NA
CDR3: CASSLGWIEQYF
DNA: TGTGCCAGCAGTTTAGGGTGGATAGAGCAGTACTTC

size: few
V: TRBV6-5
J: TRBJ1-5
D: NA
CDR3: CASSSGTDYSNQPQHF
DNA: TGTGCCAGCAGTTCGGGCACAGACTATAGCAATCAGCCCCAGCATTTT

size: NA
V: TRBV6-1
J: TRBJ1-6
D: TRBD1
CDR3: CASRRTGKLSPLHF
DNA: TGTGCCAGCAGGAGGACAGGGAAATTATCACCCCTCCACTTT

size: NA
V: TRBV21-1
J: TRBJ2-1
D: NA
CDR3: CASSSLETGEQFF
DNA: TGTGCCAGCAGCTCCCTAGAGACGGGCGAGCAGTTCTTC

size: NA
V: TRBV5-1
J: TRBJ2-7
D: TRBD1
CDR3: CASSFRGDRVTYEQYF
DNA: TGCGCCAGCAGCTTCCGAGGGGACAGGGTAACCTACGAGCAGTACTTC

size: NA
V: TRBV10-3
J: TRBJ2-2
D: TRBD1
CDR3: CAISPGTGSTGELFF
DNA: TGTGCCATCAGTCCCGGGACAGGGAGCACCGGGGAGCTGTTTTTT

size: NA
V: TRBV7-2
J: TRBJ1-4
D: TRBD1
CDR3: CASSTKTGVTNEKLFF
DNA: TGTGCCAGCAGCACCAAGACAGGGGTCACTAATGAAAAACTGTTTTTT

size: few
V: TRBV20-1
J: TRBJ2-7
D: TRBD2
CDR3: CSARLAGALIYEQYF
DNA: TGCAGTGCTAGACTAGCGGGAGCGTTGATTTACGAGCAGTACTTC

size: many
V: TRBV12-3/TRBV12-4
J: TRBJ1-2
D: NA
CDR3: CASTPRSFHGYTF
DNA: TGTGCCAGCACTCCTCGGAGCTTCCATGGCTACACCTTC

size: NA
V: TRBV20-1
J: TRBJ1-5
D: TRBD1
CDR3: CSADKGASNQPQHF
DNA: TGCAGTGCAGATAAGGGGGCGAGCAATCAGCCCCAGCATTTT

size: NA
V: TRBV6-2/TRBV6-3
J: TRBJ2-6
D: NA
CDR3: CASSYPPPRQGGFSGANVLTF
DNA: TGTGCCAGCAGTTACCCTCCTCCAAGACAGGGAGGGTTCTCTGGGGCCAACGTCCTGACTTTC

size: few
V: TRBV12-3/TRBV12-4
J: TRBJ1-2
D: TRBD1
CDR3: CASSLRTGRRYGYTF
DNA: TGTGCCAGCAGTTTAAGGACAGGACGTCGCTATGGCTACACCTTC

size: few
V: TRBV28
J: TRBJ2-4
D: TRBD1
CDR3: CASSLFGQGEQYF
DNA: TGTGCCAGCAGTTTATTCGGACAGGGGGAGCAGTACTTC

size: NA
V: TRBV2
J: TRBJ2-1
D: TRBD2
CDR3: CASTGGRASYNEQFF
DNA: TGTGCCAGCACTGGTGGGAGGGCCAGTTACAATGAGCAGTTCTTC

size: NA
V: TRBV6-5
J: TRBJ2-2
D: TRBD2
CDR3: CASSSSGYTGELFF
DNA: TGTGCCAGCAGTTCTAGCGGGTACACCGGGGAGCTGTTTTTT